These 28 T cell receptor beta chains were all obtained from the same sample, sequenced in a study of low-dose radiotherapy and immunotherapy resistance in tumors (dated by TCRdb to the early 2020s). The time point tag for this specimen amounts to: before trial treatment. Instrument used: Illumina HiSeq 2500. First-strand cDNA was synthesized using Superscript III and a set of TRAV- and TRBV-specific primers, so that both TCRalpha and TCRbeta chains were covered. TCRs were amplified with Phusion for roughly 20 PCR cycles, with a constant-region primer paired with the adapter attached to the V primers. The public reads were reanalyzed by TCRdb: fastp trimming at Q25, MiXCR alignment, in-frame beta chains only. One record per CDR3 amino acid sequence lists the most common genes and DNA. This sample gives around 90,000 distinct CDR3 sequences in total; approximately 17% of them show up just once. The leading ten clones occupy 5% to 7% of the sample.

The sequencing used PBMCs, collected before treatment. These receptors came from a male donor with prostate cancer.

Ten or more counts support this clonotype. The chain employs TRBV12-3 or TRBV12-4 and TRBJ2-3; possible D gene TRBD2, 7 bases. CDR3 size: 15 residues. The V and J ends lost 6 bases and 5 bases respectively, with 18 bases between them. CDR3 protein: CASSDRPSGGDTQYF. CDR3 bases: TGTGCCAGCAGCGACAGGCCTTCGGGAGGAGATACGCAGTATTTT.

Many counts were recorded for this clonotype. The CDR3 DNA is TGCGCCAGCAGCTTGCAGGACAGGGGCACTGAAGCTTTCTTT. This sequence encodes CASSLQDRGTEAFF. This chain uses TRBV5-1 with TRBJ1-1; 9 bases align to TRBD1. After removal of 1 base from V and 4 bases from J, the junction contained 2 bases not matched to a gene. The CDR3 extends over 14 amino acids. Germline-derived CDR1 and CDR2 are SGHRS and YFSETQ.

This clonotype has ten or more counts. CDR3 in amino acids: CASSRDRVNTGELFF. CDR3 bases: TGTGCCAGCAGTAGGGACAGGGTGAACACCGGGGAGCTGTTTTTT. This chain connects TRBV7-2 to TRBJ2-2; TRBD1 agrees at 9 bases. V lost 6 bases to trimming and J lost 1 base; unmatched junction nucleotides: 3. Germline loops: CDR1 SGHTA, CDR2 FQGNSA. The CDR3 spans 15 residues.

Many counts were recorded for this clonotype. V gene TRBV5-1 combines with J gene TRBJ2-2, with D perhaps assigned TRBD1 or TRBD2 (6 bases each). V lost 0 bases and J lost 5, with 17 bases in between. Germline CDR1 reads SGHRS; CDR2 reads YFSETQ. The CDR3 totals 17 residues. This CDR3 is CASSLEVTRRGTGELFF. CDR3 coding DNA: TGCGCCAGCAGCTTGGAGGTTACTAGGAGGGGGACCGGGGAGCTGTTTTTT. Full variable domain (missing parts from reference TRBV5-1 and TRBJ2-2): KAGVTQTPRYLIKTRGQQVTLSCSPISGHRSVSWYQQTPGQGLQFLFEYFSETQRNKGNFPGRFSGRQFSNSRSEMNVSTLELGDSALYLCASSLEVTRRGTGELFFGEGSRLTVL.

This chain links TRBV29-1 with TRBJ2-1; 7 bases map to TRBD1. CDR1 is SQVTM and CDR2 is ANQGSEA in the germline V gene. The CDR3 loop spans 13 amino acids. V trimming: 6 bases; J trimming: 1 base; junction bases outside the gene matches: 3. The CDR3 region is CSVRGRSYNEQFF. The CDR3 bases are TGCAGCGTGAGGGGGCGGTCCTACAATGAGCAGTTCTTC.

This clonotype was seen repeatedly, ten times or more. The V gene is TRBV27, the J gene TRBJ2-3; D gene ambiguous. The CDR3 loop spans 13 amino acids. Trimming left V 8 bases short and J 4 bases short, with 13 bases between. From germline, CDR1 is MNHEY and CDR2 SMNVEV (reference sequence). This CDR3 is CASRSVMADTQYF. The CDR3 region has the DNA TGTGCCAGCCGTTCCGTGATGGCAGATACGCAGTATTTT.

This clonotype was observed many times. This sequence joins TRBV5-1 and TRBJ2-2; D may be TRBD1 (6 bases). The CDR3 length is 15 residues. Per germline, CDR1 SGHRS and CDR2 YFSETQ. V lost 0 bases and J 1 base, leaving 7 bases between the germline ends. The CDR3 DNA sequence: TGCGCCAGCAGCTTGGTGGGACAGAACACCGGGGAGCTGTTTTTT. It specifies CASSLVGQNTGELFF. The variable domain in full, completed from reference TRBV5-1 and TRBJ2-2, reads KAGVTQTPRYLIKTRGQQVTLSCSPISGHRSVSWYQQTPGQGLQFLFEYFSETQRNKGNFPGRFSGRQFSNSRSEMNVSTLELGDSALYLCASSLVGQNTGELFFGEGSRLTVL.

The sample holds many counts of this clonotype. This rearrangement joins TRBV29-1 to TRBJ1-2, with no clear D. The CDR3 runs to 11 residues. Trimming shortened V by 4 bases and J by 2 bases, and 5 bases separated the two germline ends. Germline CDR1 and CDR2: SQVTM and ANQGSEA. The CDR3 region is CSVVLNYGYTF. The CDR3 DNA reads TGCAGCGTTGTATTAAACTATGGCTACACCTTC.

This clonotype has a count of ten or more. V usage is TRBV30 and J usage is TRBJ2-2; D could derive from TRBD1 or TRBD2 (5 bases each). Germline V gene data show CDR1 as GTSNPN and CDR2 as SVGIG (reference sequence). The CDR3 runs 16 residues. V was shortened by 8 bases and J by 0 bases, with 19 bases between the two germline ends. The DNA of the CDR3 is TGTGCCCGATCCGGGACGTCGGATCCGAACACCGGGGAGCTGTTTTTT. Its translation: CARSGTSDPNTGELFF.

This clonotype has at least ten counts. V is TRBV5-8 and J is TRBJ2-3; D remains ambiguous. The CDR3 is made up of 11 amino acids. The ends were cut back, 2 bases at V and 2 bases at J, with 0 bases in the middle. The germline CDR1 and CDR2 sequences are SGHTS and YDEGEE. The CDR3 region has the DNA TGTGCCAGCAGCTTCACAGATACGCAGTATTTT. Amino acids: CASSFTDTQYF.

In its sample, this clonotype was seen many times. The rearrangement links TRBV7-9 to TRBJ2-5, with TRBD2 matching 10 bases. CDR1 is SEHNR and CDR2 is FQNEAQ in the germline V gene (reference sequence). Trimming cost V 3 bases and J 1 base; bases outside gene matches: 5. This CDR3 spans 16 amino acids. In DNA, the CDR3 is TGTGCCAGCAGCTTTCGTAGCGGGAGGATCCAAGAGACCCAGTACTTC. Amino acids: CASSFRSGRIQETQYF.

This clonotype has a count of ten or more. This CDR3 reads CASSQVQPYGYTF. The CDR3 DNA reads as TGCGCCAGCAGCCAAGTACAGCCCTATGGCTACACCTTC. The gene calls are TRBV4-1 and TRBJ1-2; D unresolved. This CDR3 is built from 13 residues. V was clipped by 1 base and J by 4 bases, with 7 bases between them. Germline values: CDR1 MGHRA, CDR2 YSYEKL.

This clonotype was seen ten or more times. The chain recombines TRBV7-8 with TRBJ1-5; D call uncertain. Germline V gene lookup returns CDR1 SGHVS and CDR2 FQNEAQ. This CDR3 spans 16 amino acids. Trimming shortened V by 0 bases and J by 2 bases, and 11 bases separated the two germline ends. The CDR3 loop is CASSLAALGGNQPQHF. The CDR3, as DNA: TGTGCCAGCAGCTTAGCGGCCCTCGGGGGCAATCAGCCCCAGCATTTT.

This clonotype was observed many times. V usage is TRBV11-2 and J usage is TRBJ2-7, with 7 positions matching TRBD2. The junction had 8 bases not matched to a gene; V was cut back by 3 bases and J by 0 bases. The CDR3 runs 16 residues. CDR1 and CDR2 (germline): SGHAT, FQNNGV. CDR3 nucleotides: TGTGCCAGCAGCTTGGTCATGGGGAGGGCCTCCTACGAGCAGTACTTC. The encoded protein is CASSLVMGRASYEQYF.

This clonotype was recorded many times. The chain carries TRBV19 and TRBJ1-3; weak D call: TRBD1 (5 bases). Germline V gives CDR1 LNHDA, CDR2 SQIVND (reference sequence). V lost 5 bases to trimming and J lost 0 bases, with 14 bases between them. The CDR3 loop spans 16 amino acids. The CDR3 reads CASSPRDGSSGNTIYF. The CDR3 DNA is TGTGCCAGTAGTCCTCGGGACGGATCCTCTGGAAACACCATATATTTT.

This clonotype has at least ten counts. V gene TRBV7-9 combines with J gene TRBJ2-3; 8 bases line up with TRBD1. Germline V gene sequence: CDR1 SEHNR, CDR2 FQNEAQ (reference sequence). This CDR3 comprises 16 residues. Unmatched junction bases numbered 9, after V lost 5 bases and J lost 2 bases. The CDR3 DNA reads TGTGCCAGCAGCCATCGGGACAGGAGATCCACAGATACGCAGTATTTT. Translation: CASSHRDRRSTDTQYF.

This clonotype was seen ten or more times. The chain combines TRBV20-1 with TRBJ2-2; D is possibly TRBD1 or TRBD2 (5 bases each). The V gene lost 5 bases and the J gene lost 2 bases, with 15 bases spanning the gap. CDR1 and CDR2 from the germline V gene are DFQATT and SNEGSKA (reference sequence). The CDR3 runs 15 residues. CDR3 nucleotide sequence: TGCAGTGCTCTACCCGGGACGTTAAACACCGGGGAGCTGTTTTTT. This translates into CSALPGTLNTGELFF.

This clonotype was seen only a few times. The V gene is TRBV7-9, the J gene TRBJ1-5; D uncertain. This CDR3 region has 13 residues. The germline V gene has CDR1 SEHNR and CDR2 FQNEAQ (reference sequence). Trimming shortened V by 2 bases and J by 6 bases, and 8 bases separated the two germline ends. Here the CDR3 DNA reads TGTGCCAGCAGCTTATCCGGGTTTCAGCCCCAGCATTTT. It specifies CASSLSGFQPQHF.

This clonotype showed up many times. V gene TRBV7-2 combines with J gene TRBJ2-5; the match to TRBD1 covers 7 bases. V shed 3 bases and J 4 bases; nucleotides not matched to a gene: 5. In germline, CDR1 is SGHTA, CDR2 FQGNSA. This CDR3 spans 14 amino acids. As DNA, the CDR3 is TGTGCCAGCAGCTTGGACAGGTGGGGAGAGACCCAGTACTTC. This encodes CASSLDRWGETQYF.

This clonotype has ten or more counts. The V and J genes are TRBV5-6 and TRBJ2-7; a weak D match, TRBD1 (5 bases). Germline values: CDR1 SGHDT, CDR2 YYEEEE. The CDR3 is 15 residues long. V was shortened by 1 base and J by 2 bases, with 13 bases between the two germline ends. As DNA, the CDR3 is TGTGCCAGCAGCTTGAGCAGGGTCGTCACCTACGAGCAGTACTTC. The encoded protein is CASSLSRVVTYEQYF.

This clonotype was counted at least ten times. CDR3 DNA: TGTGCCAGTGAAGACAGGGGGTATGGCTACACCTTC. This sequence encodes CASEDRGYGYTF. The chain recombines TRBV25-1 with TRBJ1-2; 9 nucleotides line up with TRBD1. The ends lost 9 bases at V and 5 bases at J; junction bases unmatched: 4. Looked up from germline, CDR1 is MGHDK and CDR2 is SYGVNS. The CDR3 has 12 amino acids.

This clonotype was seen ten or more times. The chain combines TRBV19 with TRBJ2-4, with 9 positions matching TRBD1. Germline CDR1 LNHDA, CDR2 SQIVND (reference sequence). The CDR3 has 15 residues. V gave up 5 bases and J gave up 0 bases; unmatched junction bases: 2. The CDR3 sequence is CASSVQGAAKNIQYF. CDR3 bases: TGTGCCAGTAGTGTACAGGGGGCAGCCAAAAACATTCAGTACTTC. Based on the CDR3 plus reference TRBV19 and TRBJ2-4, the full variable domain is DGGITQSPKYLFRKEGQNVTLSCEQNLNHDAMYWYRQDPGQGLRLIYYSQIVNDFQKGDIAEGYSVSREKKESFPLTVTSAQKNPTAFYLCASSVQGAAKNIQYFGAGTRLSVL.

Ten or more counts support this clonotype. This sequence joins TRBV18 and TRBJ2-1, with 11 bases identical to TRBD1. There are 15 residues in the CDR3. Germline trimming cut 4 bases from V and 7 bases from J; bases unmatched to any gene: 6. Germline V gene sequence: CDR1 KGHSH, CDR2 LQKENI. CDR3 sequence (DNA): TGTGCCAGCTCACAATCGGGACAGGGGGGGAATGAGCAGTTCTTC. Translation: CASSQSGQGGNEQFF.

This clonotype has just a few counts. The chain links TRBV10-2 to TRBJ2-3; 7 bases are a match to TRBD2. Trimming at V came to 6 bases and at J to 5 bases, leaving 11 bases not matched to a gene. Germline V CDR1 and CDR2: WSHSY, SAAADI. The length of the CDR3 is 15 residues. The CDR3 DNA sequence: TGCGCCAGCAGACAGAGCGGGATGGGGAAAGATACGCAGTATTTT. It translates to CASRQSGMGKDTQYF.

This clonotype showed up many times. The V call is TRBV2, the J call TRBJ2-1; TRBD2 agrees at 15 bases. The germline V gene has CDR1 SNHLY and CDR2 FYNNEI. The CDR3 covers 14 residues. The ends lost 9 bases at V and 9 bases at J; junction bases unmatched: 6. The CDR3 nucleotides read TGTGCCAGTCGGACTAGCGGGGGGGTTACTGAGCAGTTCTTC. Translation gives CASRTSGGVTEQFF.

This clonotype was counted many times. This chain uses TRBV19 with TRBJ2-6; tentatively, D is TRBD2 (7 bases). V lost 7 bases and J 0 bases, leaving 16 bases between the germline ends. Germline CDR1 LNHDA, CDR2 SQIVND (reference sequence). The CDR3 consists of 17 residues. The CDR3 coding sequence is TGTGCCAGTACGGGGGGCAGATCCCCCTCTGGGGCCAACGTCCTGACTTTC. Its protein is CASTGGRSPSGANVLTF.

This clonotype was seen at least ten times. The V and J genes are TRBV6-1 and TRBJ2-1, with TRBD2 identical over 11 bases. Germline-derived CDR1 and CDR2 are MNHNS and SASEGT. The trim removed 7 bases at V and 9 bases at J, leaving 8 bases unmatched. The length of the CDR3 is 14 residues. CDR3: CASINSGRAVEQFF. CDR3 bases: TGTGCCAGCATTAATAGCGGGAGGGCGGTTGAGCAGTTCTTC.

This chain uses TRBV11-2 with TRBJ1-3; no firm D call. V was clipped by 5 bases and J by 4 bases, with 18 bases between them. Germline lookup yields CDR1 SGHAT and CDR2 FQNNGV. The CDR3 is 16 amino acids. CDR3 DNA: TGTGCCAGCAGCGTCCGTCTGATGGCGGAAGGAAACACCATATATTTT. The encoded protein is CASSVRLMAEGNTIYF.